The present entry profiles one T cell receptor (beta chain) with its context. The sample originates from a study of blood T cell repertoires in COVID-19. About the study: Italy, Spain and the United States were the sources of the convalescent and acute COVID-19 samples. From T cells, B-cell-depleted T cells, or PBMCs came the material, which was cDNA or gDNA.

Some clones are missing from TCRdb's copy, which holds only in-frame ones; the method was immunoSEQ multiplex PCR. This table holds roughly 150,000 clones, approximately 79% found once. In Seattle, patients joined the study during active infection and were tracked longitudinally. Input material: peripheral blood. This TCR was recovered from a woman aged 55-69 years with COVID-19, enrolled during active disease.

The CDR3 nucleotides are TGCAGCGTTGAAACTATGGGACTAGCGGGAGGAATTGAGCAGTTCTTC. Its translation: CSVETMGLAGGIEQFF. V usage is TRBV29-1 and J usage is TRBJ2-1, with 15 bases that match TRBD2. CDR3 size: 16 residues. CDR1 is SQVTM and CDR2 is ANQGSEA in the germline V gene. V lost 2 bases to trimming and J lost 9 bases; unmatched junction nucleotides: 8.